Sequencing of this T cell receptor (beta chain) was carried out in a study of blood T cell repertoires in COVID-19. Germline V gene data show CDR1 as KGHSY and CDR2 as FQNENV. The CDR3 runs 17 residues. The V end was cut by 1 base, the J end by 0 bases, with 13 bases between. Produced via immunoSEQ multiplex PCR; TCRdb's table is partial and in-frame only. Here the sample spans 200,000 to 250,000 clones, around 90% being singletons. The chain recombines TRBV16 with TRBJ1-5, with D uncertain. The clonotype comes from a man between 18 and 35 years old with active or convalescent COVID-19. Sequenced input: peripheral blood. The CDR3 DNA reads as TGTGCCAGCAGCCAATTGGTTCAGATGTATAGCAATCAGCCCCAGCATTTT. Protein sequence: CASSQLVQMYSNQPQHF.